The clone carrying this TCR beta chain was picked up many times. What it recognizes is unknown. V lost 3 bases, J lost 3 bases, and 17 bases lay in between. This CDR3 has 17 amino acids. The germline V gene encodes CDR1 SEHNR and CDR2 FQNEAQ (reference sequence). After constant-region reverse-primer amplification, full-length variable regions underwent semi-nested PCR with Nested Universal Primer A. In TCRdb, the 5' RACE reads were re-called with MiXCR into one record per CDR3 protein. The sample lists about 54,000 distinct CDR3 sequences, roughly a sixth occurring once. CD25-based Treg depletion was applied to purified naive CD4+ T cells. Notes on the study in general: Tumor Treg TCRs overlapped most with tumor naive CD4+ cells. Tumor memory CD4+ T cell TCR gene usage clustered with blood and lymph node memory CD4+ cells and lymph node naive CD4+ cells.

Sequencing input: naive CD4+ T cells sorted from blood. Described subset: naive CD4+ T cells, CD4+CD45RA+CD25-. This chain joins TRBV7-9 and TRBJ2-2, with TRBD2 as a possible D gene (6 bases). This sequence was found in a female donor with breast cancer. The DNA for the CDR3 is TGTGCCAGCAGCTTTGTCCGGGACTCGAAAGACACCGGGGAGCTGTTTTTT. It encodes CASSFVRDSKDTGELFF.